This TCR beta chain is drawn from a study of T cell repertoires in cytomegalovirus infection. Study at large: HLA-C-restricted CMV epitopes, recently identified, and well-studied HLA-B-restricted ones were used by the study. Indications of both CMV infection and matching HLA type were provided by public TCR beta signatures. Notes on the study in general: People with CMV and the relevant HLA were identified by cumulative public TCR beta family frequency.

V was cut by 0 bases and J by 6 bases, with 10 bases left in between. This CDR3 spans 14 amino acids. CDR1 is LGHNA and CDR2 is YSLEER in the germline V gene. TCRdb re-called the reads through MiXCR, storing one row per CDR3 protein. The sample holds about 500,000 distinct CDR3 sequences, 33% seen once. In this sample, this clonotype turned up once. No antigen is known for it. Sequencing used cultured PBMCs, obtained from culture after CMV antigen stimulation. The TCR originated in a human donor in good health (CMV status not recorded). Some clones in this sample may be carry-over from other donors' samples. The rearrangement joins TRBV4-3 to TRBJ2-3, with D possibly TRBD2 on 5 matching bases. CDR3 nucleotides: TGCGCCAGCAGCCAAGATCGGAGGAGGGATACGCAGTATTTT. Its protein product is CASSQDRRRDTQYF.